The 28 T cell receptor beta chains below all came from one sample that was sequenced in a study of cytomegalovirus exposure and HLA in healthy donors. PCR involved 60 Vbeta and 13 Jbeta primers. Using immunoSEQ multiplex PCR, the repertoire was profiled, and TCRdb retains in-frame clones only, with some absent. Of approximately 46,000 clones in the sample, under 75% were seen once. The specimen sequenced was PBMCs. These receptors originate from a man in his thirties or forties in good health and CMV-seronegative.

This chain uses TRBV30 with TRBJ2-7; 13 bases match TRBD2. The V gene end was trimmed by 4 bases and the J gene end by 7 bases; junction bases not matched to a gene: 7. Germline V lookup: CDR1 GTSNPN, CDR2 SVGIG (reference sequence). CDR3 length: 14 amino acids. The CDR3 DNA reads TGTGCCTGGACTCCCACTAGCGGGAGGGCAGAGCAGTACTTC. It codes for CAWTPTSGRAEQYF. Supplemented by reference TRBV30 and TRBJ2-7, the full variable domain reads SQTIHQWPATLVQPVGSPLSLECTVEGTSNPNLYWYRQAAGRGLQLLFYSVGIGQISSEVPQNLSASRPQDRQFILSSKKLLLSDSGFYLCAWTPTSGRAEQYFGPGTRLTVT.

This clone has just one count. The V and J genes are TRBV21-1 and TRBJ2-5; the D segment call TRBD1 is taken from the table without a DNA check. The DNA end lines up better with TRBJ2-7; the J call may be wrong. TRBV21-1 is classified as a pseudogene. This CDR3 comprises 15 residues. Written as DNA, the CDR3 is TGTGCCAGCAGCCGTAGACCGGGACAATCCTACGAGCAGTACTTC. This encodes CASSRRPGQSYEQYF.

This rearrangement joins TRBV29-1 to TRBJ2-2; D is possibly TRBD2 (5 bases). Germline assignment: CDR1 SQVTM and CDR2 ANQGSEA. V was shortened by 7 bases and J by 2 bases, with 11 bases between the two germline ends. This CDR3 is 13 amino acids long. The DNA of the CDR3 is TGCAGCGGCTCGGGATCTAACACCGGGGAGCTGTTTTTT. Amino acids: CSGSGSNTGELFF.

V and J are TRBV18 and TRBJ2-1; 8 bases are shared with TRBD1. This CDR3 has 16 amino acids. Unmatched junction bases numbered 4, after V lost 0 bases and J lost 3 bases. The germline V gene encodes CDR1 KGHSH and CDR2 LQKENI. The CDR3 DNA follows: TGTGCCAGCTCACCACCGGTGGGACAGGACTACAATGAGCAGTTCTTC. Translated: CASSPPVGQDYNEQFF.

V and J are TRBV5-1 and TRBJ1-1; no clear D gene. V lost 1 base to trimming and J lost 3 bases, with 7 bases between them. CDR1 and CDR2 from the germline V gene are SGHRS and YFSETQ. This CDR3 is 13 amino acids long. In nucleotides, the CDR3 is TGCGCCAGCAGCTTGCGGGTTGACACTGAAGCTTTCTTT. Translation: CASSLRVDTEAFF.

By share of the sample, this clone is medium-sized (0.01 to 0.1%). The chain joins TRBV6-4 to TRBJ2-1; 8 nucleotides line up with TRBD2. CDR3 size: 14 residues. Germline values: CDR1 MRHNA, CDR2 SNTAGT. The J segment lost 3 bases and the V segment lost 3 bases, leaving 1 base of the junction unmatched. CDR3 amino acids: CASSEAGDYNEQFF. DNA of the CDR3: TGTGCCAGCAGTGAAGCGGGAGACTACAATGAGCAGTTCTTC.

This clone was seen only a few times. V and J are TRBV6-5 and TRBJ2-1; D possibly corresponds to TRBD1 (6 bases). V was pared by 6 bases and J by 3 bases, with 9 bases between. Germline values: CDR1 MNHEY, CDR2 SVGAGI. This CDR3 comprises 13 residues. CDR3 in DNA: TGTGCCAGCAGACCGGACAGCTACAATGAGCAGTTCTTC. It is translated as CASRPDSYNEQFF.

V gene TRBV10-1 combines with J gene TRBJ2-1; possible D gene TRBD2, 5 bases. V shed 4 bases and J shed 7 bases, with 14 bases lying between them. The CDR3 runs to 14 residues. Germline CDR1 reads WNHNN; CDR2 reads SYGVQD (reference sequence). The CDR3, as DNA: TGCGCCAGCAGTGCTCTGGGGAGCGGTAATGAGCAGTTCTTC. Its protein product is CASSALGSGNEQFF.

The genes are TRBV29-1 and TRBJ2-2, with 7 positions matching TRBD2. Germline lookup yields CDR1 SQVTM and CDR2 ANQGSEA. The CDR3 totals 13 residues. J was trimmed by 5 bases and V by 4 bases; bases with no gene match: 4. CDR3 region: CSVVVGGTGELFF. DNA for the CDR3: TGCAGCGTTGTTGTGGGAGGGACCGGGGAGCTGTTTTTT.

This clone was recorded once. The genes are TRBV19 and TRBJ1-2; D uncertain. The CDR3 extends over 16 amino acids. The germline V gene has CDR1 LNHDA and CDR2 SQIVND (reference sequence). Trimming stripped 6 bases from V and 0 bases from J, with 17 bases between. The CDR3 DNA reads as TGTGCCAGTAGAGGGCCGCAGGACTTAGCTAACTATGGCTACACCTTC. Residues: CASRGPQDLANYGYTF.

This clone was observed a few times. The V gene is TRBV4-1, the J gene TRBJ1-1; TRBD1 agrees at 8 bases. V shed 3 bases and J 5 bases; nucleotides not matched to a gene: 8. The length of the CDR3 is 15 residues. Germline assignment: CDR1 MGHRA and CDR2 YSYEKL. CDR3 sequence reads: CASSHETGDLTEAFF. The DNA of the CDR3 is TGCGCCAGCAGCCATGAGACAGGGGACCTGACTGAAGCTTTCTTT.

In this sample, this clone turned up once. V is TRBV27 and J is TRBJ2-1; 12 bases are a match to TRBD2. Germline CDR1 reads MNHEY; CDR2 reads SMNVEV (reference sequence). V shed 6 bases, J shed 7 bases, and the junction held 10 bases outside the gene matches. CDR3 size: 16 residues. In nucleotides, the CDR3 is TGTGCCAGCAGCACTCCTGAACTAGCGGGAGGTAATGAGCAGTTCTTC. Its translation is CASSTPELAGGNEQFF.

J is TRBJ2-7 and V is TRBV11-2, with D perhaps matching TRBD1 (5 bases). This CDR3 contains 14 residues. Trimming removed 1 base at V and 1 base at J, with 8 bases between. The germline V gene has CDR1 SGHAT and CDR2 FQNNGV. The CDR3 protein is CASSLVTGSYEQYF. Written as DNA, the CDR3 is TGTGCCAGCAGCTTAGTTACAGGTTCCTACGAGCAGTACTTC.

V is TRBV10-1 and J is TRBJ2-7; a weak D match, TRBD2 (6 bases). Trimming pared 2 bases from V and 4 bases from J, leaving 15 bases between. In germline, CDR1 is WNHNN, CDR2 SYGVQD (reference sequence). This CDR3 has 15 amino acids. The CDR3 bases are TGCGCCAGCAGTGAGCGGACGGGACTTGGTTACGAGCAGTACTTC. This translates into CASSERTGLGYEQYF.

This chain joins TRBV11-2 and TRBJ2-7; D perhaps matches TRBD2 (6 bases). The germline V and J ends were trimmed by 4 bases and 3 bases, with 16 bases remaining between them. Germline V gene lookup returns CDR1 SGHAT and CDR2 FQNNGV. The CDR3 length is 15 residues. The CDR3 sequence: CASSSYTGGLYEQYF. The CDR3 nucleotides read TGTGCCAGCAGCTCTTATACCGGGGGTCTCTACGAGCAGTACTTC.

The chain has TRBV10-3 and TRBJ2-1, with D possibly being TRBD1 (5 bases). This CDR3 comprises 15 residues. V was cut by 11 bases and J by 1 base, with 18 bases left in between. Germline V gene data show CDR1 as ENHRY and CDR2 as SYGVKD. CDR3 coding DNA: TGTGCCGTATCATTCGACAGACTTTCCTACAATGAGCAGTTCTTC. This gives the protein CAVSFDRLSYNEQFF.

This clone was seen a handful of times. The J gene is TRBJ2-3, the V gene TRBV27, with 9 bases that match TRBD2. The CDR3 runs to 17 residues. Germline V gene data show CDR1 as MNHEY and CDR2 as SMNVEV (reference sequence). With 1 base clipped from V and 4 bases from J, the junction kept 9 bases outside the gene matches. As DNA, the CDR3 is TGTGCCAGCAGTTTATATGGGGTAGCGGGAGAACCAGATACGCAGTATTTT. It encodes CASSLYGVAGEPDTQYF.

DNA for the CDR3: TGCGCCAGCAGCCTTAACCAGGGACAAATAAGCGGCTACACCTTC. This translates into CASSLNQGQISGYTF. The chain employs TRBV4-1 and TRBJ1-2, with a tentative D call TRBD1 (6 bases). The CDR3 contains 15 residues. V was clipped by 4 bases and J by 8 bases, with 20 bases between them. Germline-derived CDR1 and CDR2 are MGHRA and YSYEKL.

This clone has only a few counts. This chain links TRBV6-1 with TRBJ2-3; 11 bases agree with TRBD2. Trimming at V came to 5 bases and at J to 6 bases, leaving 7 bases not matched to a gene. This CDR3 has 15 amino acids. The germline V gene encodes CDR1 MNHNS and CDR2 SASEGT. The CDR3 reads CASSTLAGGRDTQYF. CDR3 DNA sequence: TGTGCCAGCAGTACCTTAGCGGGAGGGAGGGATACGCAGTATTTT.

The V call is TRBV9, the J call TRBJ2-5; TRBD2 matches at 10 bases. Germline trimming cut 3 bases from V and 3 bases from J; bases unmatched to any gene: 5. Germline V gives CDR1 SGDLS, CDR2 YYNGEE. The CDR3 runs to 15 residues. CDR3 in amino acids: CASSDGTSAKETQYF. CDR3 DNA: TGTGCCAGCAGCGACGGGACTAGCGCAAAAGAGACCCAGTACTTC. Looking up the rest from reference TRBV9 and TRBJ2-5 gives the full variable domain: DSGVTQTPKHLITATGQRVTLRCSPRSGDLSVYWYQQSLDQGLQFLIQYYNGEERAKGNILERFSAQQFPDLHSELNLSSLELGDSALYFCASSDGTSAKETQYFGPGTRLLVL.

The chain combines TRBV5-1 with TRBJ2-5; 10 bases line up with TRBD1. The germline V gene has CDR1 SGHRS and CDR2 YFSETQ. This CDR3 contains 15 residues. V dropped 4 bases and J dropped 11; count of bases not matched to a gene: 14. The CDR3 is CASSAGTGDLGEQYF. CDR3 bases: TGCGCCAGCAGCGCGGGGACAGGGGACTTGGGGGAGCAGTACTTC.

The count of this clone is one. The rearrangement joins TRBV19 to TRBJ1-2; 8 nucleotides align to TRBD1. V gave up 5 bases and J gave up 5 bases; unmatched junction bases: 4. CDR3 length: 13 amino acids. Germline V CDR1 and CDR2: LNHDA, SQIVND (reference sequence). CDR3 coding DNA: TGTGCCAGTAGTGACAGGGGTTGGTATGGCTACACCTTC. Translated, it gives CASSDRGWYGYTF.

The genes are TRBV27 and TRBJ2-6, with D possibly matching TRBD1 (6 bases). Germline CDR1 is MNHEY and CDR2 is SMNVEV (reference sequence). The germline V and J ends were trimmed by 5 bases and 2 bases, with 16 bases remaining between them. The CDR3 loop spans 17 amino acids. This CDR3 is CASSPDRSWPGANVLTF. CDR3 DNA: TGTGCCAGCAGTCCAGACAGGAGTTGGCCTGGGGCCAACGTCCTGACTTTC. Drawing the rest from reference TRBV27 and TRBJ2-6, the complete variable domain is EAQVTQNPRYLITVTGKKLTVTCSQNMNHEYMSWYRQDPGLGLRQIYYSMNVEVTDKGDVPEGYKVSRKEKRNFPLILESPSPNQTSLYFCASSPDRSWPGANVLTFGAGSRLTVL.

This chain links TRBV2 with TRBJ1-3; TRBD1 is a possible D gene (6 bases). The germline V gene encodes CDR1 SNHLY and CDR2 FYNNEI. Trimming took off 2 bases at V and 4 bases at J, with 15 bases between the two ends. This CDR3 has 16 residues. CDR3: CASSEFGTPSGNTIYF. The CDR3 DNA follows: TGTGCCAGCAGTGAATTTGGGACACCGTCCGGAAACACCATATATTTT.

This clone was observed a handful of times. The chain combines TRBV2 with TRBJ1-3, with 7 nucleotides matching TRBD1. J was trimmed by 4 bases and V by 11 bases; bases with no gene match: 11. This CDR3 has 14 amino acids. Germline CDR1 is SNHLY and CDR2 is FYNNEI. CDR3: CAGDEGAWGNTIYF. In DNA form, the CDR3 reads TGTGCCGGCGATGAGGGGGCCTGGGGAAACACCATATATTTT. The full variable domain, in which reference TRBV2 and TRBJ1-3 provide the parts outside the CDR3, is EPEVTQTPSHQVTQMGQEVILRCVPISNHLYFYWYRQILGQKVEFLVSFYNNEISEKSEIFDDQFSVERPDGSNFTLKIRSTKLEDSAMYFCAGDEGAWGNTIYFGEGSWLTVV.

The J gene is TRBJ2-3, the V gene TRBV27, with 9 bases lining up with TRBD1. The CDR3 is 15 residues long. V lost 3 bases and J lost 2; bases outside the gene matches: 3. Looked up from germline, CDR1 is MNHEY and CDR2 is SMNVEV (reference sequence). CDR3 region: CASSFRQGDTDTQYF. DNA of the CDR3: TGTGCCAGCAGTTTCCGACAGGGGGACACAGATACGCAGTATTTT.

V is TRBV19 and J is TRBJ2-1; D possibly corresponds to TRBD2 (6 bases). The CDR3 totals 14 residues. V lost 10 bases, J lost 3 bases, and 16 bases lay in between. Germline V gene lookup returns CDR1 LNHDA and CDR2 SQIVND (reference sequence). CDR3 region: CATSGGTNYNEQFF. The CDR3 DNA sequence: TGTGCCACCTCGGGCGGGACGAACTACAATGAGCAGTTCTTC.

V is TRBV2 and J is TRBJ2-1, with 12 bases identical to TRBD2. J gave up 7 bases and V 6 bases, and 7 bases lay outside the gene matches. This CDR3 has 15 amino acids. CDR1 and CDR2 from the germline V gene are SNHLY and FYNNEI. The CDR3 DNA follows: TGTGCCAGCAGACTAGCGGGAGGATCGGGTAATGAGCAGTTCTTC. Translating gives CASRLAGGSGNEQFF.